The 15 T cell receptor beta chains presented below share a single source sample, sequenced in a study of shared clonotypes between healthy human individuals. Profiling relied on immunoSEQ multiplex PCR, and the TCRdb table lists in-frame clones only, not all of them. The sample holds 2 million to 2.5 million clones, approximately 96% seen once. The material sequenced was naive CD4+ T cells sorted from blood. Subset specified: CD45RA+ positively selected. The origin of the receptors is a man younger than 30 in good health.

About this clone itself: Since the CDR3 does not end with the conserved phenylalanine or tryptophan, this likely comes from a read error. It is unclear where the CDR3 begins or ends on the DNA, so no DNA is shown, and the CDR3 is as TCRdb lists it. The CDR3 loop reads CASSVRAGLEIFP. The chain uses TRBV6-1 and TRBJ1-1; the table's TRBD1 call for D was not verified on the DNA. Germline assignment: CDR1 MNHNS and CDR2 SASEGT. With termini counted, the CDR3 has 13 amino acids.

V and J are TRBV6-1 and TRBJ1-4; D might be TRBD1 (6 bases). CDR1 MNHNS and CDR2 SASEGT come from the germline V gene. Trimming pared 11 bases from V and 2 bases from J, leaving 12 bases between. The CDR3 length is 13 residues. This CDR3 reads CASRGGTNEKLFF. For the CDR3, the DNA is TGTGCCTCCCGGGGGGGCACTAATGAAAAACTGTTTTTT.

As concerns this clone: At the DNA level, this CDR3 is encoded by other sequences in the same sample as well. The chain couples TRBV4-3 to TRBJ2-1; D gene uncertain. Germline CDR1 LGHNA, CDR2 YSLEER. This CDR3 region has 15 residues. Trimming pared 0 bases from V and 3 bases from J, leaving 9 bases between. The CDR3: CASSQDSNSYNEQFF. CDR3 nucleotides: TGCGCCAGCAGCCAAGATTCCAATAGCTACAATGAGCAGTTCTTC.

This clone has just one count. The chain carries TRBV5-5 and TRBJ1-5; D gene uncertain. Trimming took 0 bases from V and 9 from J, leaving 16 bases between them. The CDR3 covers 15 residues. The germline CDR1 and CDR2 sequences are SGHKS and YYEKEE (reference sequence). The CDR3 reads CASSLAKGSGWPQHF. CDR3 in DNA: TGTGCCAGCAGCTTGGCCAAGGGCAGCGGATGGCCCCAGCATTTT.

The V gene is TRBV27, the J gene TRBJ1-6; TRBD1 aligns across 7 bases. V shed 2 bases and J 5 bases; nucleotides not matched to a gene: 9. The CDR3 is made up of 17 amino acids. The V gene's germline CDR1 is MNHEY and CDR2 SMNVEV (reference sequence). The CDR3 nucleotides are TGTGCCAGCAGTTTAACCCTAGTGACAGGGAATAATTCACCCCTCCACTTT. It yields the protein CASSLTLVTGNNSPLHF.

J is TRBJ2-2 and V is TRBV30, with 8 bases matching TRBD2. The V gene end was trimmed by 7 bases and the J gene end by 6 bases; junction bases not matched to a gene: 10. From germline, CDR1 is GTSNPN and CDR2 SVGIG (reference sequence). The CDR3 consists of 14 residues. The CDR3 DNA is TGTGCCTTCCTAGCGGGCCGCTTTCCCGGGGAGCTGTTTTTT. Amino acids: CAFLAGRFPGELFF.

The V call is TRBV4-1, the J call TRBJ2-7; 10 positions match TRBD2. After removal of 1 base from V and 5 bases from J, the junction contained 5 bases not matched to a gene. This CDR3 has 15 amino acids. The V gene's germline CDR1 is MGHRA and CDR2 YSYEKL. The CDR3: CASSQGQRGGNEQYF. In DNA form, the CDR3 reads TGCGCCAGCAGCCAAGGCCAGCGGGGGGGTAACGAGCAGTACTTC.

This sequence joins TRBV15 and TRBJ1-1, with TRBD1 matching 7 bases. Unmatched junction bases numbered 1, after V lost 0 bases and J lost 9 bases. The CDR3 consists of 12 residues. From germline, CDR1 is LNHNV and CDR2 YYDKDF (reference sequence). CDR3 loop: CATSREGQKAFF. The CDR3, as DNA: TGTGCCACCAGCAGAGAGGGACAGAAAGCTTTCTTT.

V is TRBV2 and J is TRBJ1-2; D unresolved. The CDR3 totals 13 residues. The germline V gene encodes CDR1 SNHLY and CDR2 FYNNEI. V was pared by 4 bases and J by 4 bases, with 10 bases between. The CDR3 coding sequence is TGTGCCAGCAGTGTCCTCGTTAGCTATGGCTACACCTTC. Translated: CASSVLVSYGYTF.

The chain employs TRBV7-9 and TRBJ1-1; the match to TRBD1 covers 9 bases. Germline V gene data show CDR1 as SEHNR and CDR2 as FQNEAQ (reference sequence). Trimming took 1 base from V and 0 from J; bases not matched to a gene: 6. The CDR3 contains 17 residues. CDR3 in amino acids: CASSLGDRASVNTEAFF. CDR3 DNA: TGTGCCAGCAGCTTAGGGGACAGGGCTTCCGTGAACACTGAAGCTTTCTTT.

V is TRBV6-6 and J is TRBJ1-3, with a tentative D call TRBD1 (6 bases). V was pared by 6 bases and J by 9 bases, with 21 bases between. The germline V gene has CDR1 MNHNY and CDR2 SVGAGI (reference sequence). This CDR3 region has 15 residues. CDR3 coding DNA: TGTGCCAGCAGAACCACAGGGTCCGCCAGAAGCACCATATATTTT. Encoded protein: CASRTTGSARSTIYF.

This clone was counted a few times. The J gene is TRBJ2-2, the V gene TRBV11-2; 15 bases fit TRBD2. Germline trimming cut 6 bases from V and 7 bases from J; bases unmatched to any gene: 6. CDR3 length: 16 amino acids. From germline, CDR1 is SGHAT and CDR2 FQNNGV. CDR3 in amino acids: CASSPGTSGRFGELFF. The CDR3 DNA reads TGTGCCAGCAGTCCCGGGACTAGCGGGAGGTTCGGGGAGCTGTTTTTT.

V usage is TRBV4-1 and J usage is TRBJ1-4, with D possibly being TRBD1 (6 bases). The CDR3 spans 15 residues. Trimming stripped 6 bases from V and 0 bases from J, with 11 bases between. Germline V gene lookup returns CDR1 MGHRA and CDR2 YSYEKL. The CDR3 DNA reads TGCGCCAGCAGAGACCGACAGGCAACTAATGAAAAACTGTTTTTT. Translated: CASRDRQATNEKLFF.

V and J are TRBV6-6 and TRBJ1-1; the D gene is possibly TRBD1 (5 bases). Germline V gene lookup returns CDR1 MNHNY and CDR2 SVGAGI (reference sequence). The ends were cut back, 7 bases at V and 5 bases at J, with 17 bases in the middle. The CDR3 totals 14 residues. CDR3 sequence reads: CASTFWGGATEAFF. CDR3 sequence (DNA): TGTGCCAGCACCTTTTGGGGAGGGGCTACTGAAGCTTTCTTT.

This chain links TRBV7-6 with TRBJ2-7; the D gene is possibly TRBD1 (5 bases). The germline CDR1 and CDR2 sequences are SGHVS and FNYEAQ. The CDR3 contains 17 residues. The V gene lost 1 base and the J gene lost 1 base, with 17 bases spanning the gap. The CDR3 region is CASSLDSGITPSYEQYF. The CDR3 region has the DNA TGTGCCAGCAGCTTAGATTCAGGGATTACTCCTTCCTACGAGCAGTACTTC.